The 24 T cell receptor beta chains below come from one sample, sequenced in a study of post-analysis software for immune sequencing data. Findings and limits, study-wide: Controls showed lower frequencies than patients for roughly 5 TRBV segments, and TRBV5-6, TRBV5-1 and TRBV20-1 were among these.

Prepared TCR beta cDNA libraries contained unique molecular identifiers. TCRdb re-called the PCR reads through MiXCR, storing one row per CDR3 protein. The sample shows roughly 400,000 distinct CDR3 sequences, approximately 38% of them seen only once. Their cognate antigens are unknown. The specimen sequenced was blood. The receptors shown here come from a girl under 10 years old with multiple sclerosis.

CDR3 in DNA: TGCGCCAGCAGCCCTGACAGGGGGCCCACTGAAGCTTTCTTT. Protein: CASSPDRGPTEAFF. The chain links TRBV5-1 to TRBJ1-1, with 10 bases lining up with TRBD1. Germline V gene lookup returns CDR1 SGHRS and CDR2 YFSETQ. With V trimmed by 4 bases and J by 4 bases, 4 bases remained unmatched. This CDR3 comprises 14 residues.

This chain uses TRBV25-1 with TRBJ1-5; D is undetermined. This CDR3 spans 15 amino acids. CDR1 is MGHDK, CDR2 SYGVNS, per germline. V was clipped by 3 bases and J by 7 bases, with 16 bases between them. The CDR3 sequence: CASSERSAAEQPQHF. As DNA, the CDR3 is TGTGCCAGCAGTGAGCGGTCCGCCGCCGAGCAGCCCCAGCATTTT.

The CDR3: CSARDQASGQETQYF. The CDR3, as DNA: TGCAGTGCTAGAGATCAAGCTAGCGGACAAGAGACCCAGTACTTC. This chain joins TRBV20-1 and TRBJ2-5, with 7 bases lining up with TRBD2. Germline-derived CDR1 and CDR2 are DFQATT and SNEGSKA (reference sequence). The ends lost 0 bases at V and 2 bases at J; junction bases unmatched: 6. CDR3 length equals 15 residues.

The chain has TRBV7-9 and TRBJ1-1, with a weak D call TRBD1 (6 bases). V lost 4 bases to trimming and J lost 0 bases, with 12 bases between them. The CDR3 length is 15 residues. From germline, CDR1 is SEHNR and CDR2 FQNEAQ (reference sequence). This chain's CDR3 is CASSWQGLVNTEAFF. The DNA for the CDR3 is TGTGCCAGCAGCTGGCAGGGGCTGGTGAACACTGAAGCTTTCTTT.

The chain combines TRBV6-5 with TRBJ2-7, with TRBD2 as a possible D gene (5 bases). Gene TRBJ2-5 matches the end of the DNA better, so the J call may be wrong. The CDR3 covers 14 residues. The germline CDR1 and CDR2 sequences are MNHEY and SVGAGI. CDR3 DNA: TGTGCCAGCAGTTACTCGAGCGGACTTGAGACCCAGTACTTC. Encoded protein: CASSYSSGLETQYF.

The J gene is TRBJ2-4, the V gene TRBV11-2; tentatively, D is TRBD1 or TRBD2 (6 bases each). The assigned J gene may be wrong: the sequence end matches TRBJ2-7 better. The CDR3 runs to 12 residues. Germline V gives CDR1 SGHAT, CDR2 FQNNGV. CDR3 bases: TGTGCCGGTGGAGGGGGTCCCTACGAGCAGTACTTC. Translated: CAGGGGPYEQYF.

This clonotype was detected a few times. This chain links TRBV3-1 with TRBJ1-2; no reliable D call. The ends were cut back, 1 base at V and 8 bases at J, with 8 bases in the middle. The CDR3 covers 12 residues. Looked up from germline, CDR1 is LGHDT and CDR2 is YNNKEL (reference sequence). The CDR3 here is CASSQAGRGYTF. CDR3 coding DNA: TGTGCCAGCAGCCAAGCTGGGCGGGGCTACACCTTC.

The chain couples TRBV28 to TRBJ2-5, with D possibly being TRBD1 or TRBD2 (5 bases each). Germline values: CDR1 MDHEN, CDR2 SYDVKM. V gave up 6 bases and J gave up 0 bases, with 23 bases separating them. The CDR3 totals 18 residues. CDR3 sequence: CASRSGQWSSPYQETQYF. CDR3 in DNA: TGTGCCAGCAGATCGGGGCAGTGGTCGAGTCCGTACCAAGAGACCCAGTACTTC.

The chain joins TRBV4-1 to TRBJ1-1; D is undetermined. V lost 0 bases, J lost 1 base, and 6 bases lay in between. The CDR3 loop spans 14 amino acids. Germline assignment: CDR1 MGHRA and CDR2 YSYEKL. This CDR3 is CASSQDPSNTEAFF. CDR3 coding DNA: TGCGCCAGCAGCCAAGATCCATCGAACACTGAAGCTTTCTTT.

The rearrangement links TRBV20-1 to TRBJ2-5; 8 nucleotides agree with TRBD2. The better agreement between TRBJ2-7 and the DNA end casts doubt on the J call. The CDR3 contains 15 residues. Looked up from germline, CDR1 is DFQATT and CDR2 is SNEGSKA (reference sequence). Written as DNA, the CDR3 is TGCAGTGCCCATAACCGGGACACGGGGGGGCACGAGCAGTACTTC. This gives the protein CSAHNRDTGGHEQYF.

This clonotype was detected only a few times. V usage is TRBV7-6 and J usage is TRBJ2-4; 10 nucleotides match TRBD1. The end of the DNA is better explained by TRBJ2-7, so the J call may be wrong. This CDR3 spans 14 amino acids. Germline V gene data show CDR1 as SGHVS and CDR2 as FNYEAQ. CDR3 amino acids: CASSPRQGANEQYF. CDR3 bases: TGTGCCAGCAGCCCTCGACAGGGGGCTAACGAGCAGTACTTC.

In this sample, this clonotype turned up once. The chain is built from TRBV9 and TRBJ2-1; 13 bases are a match to TRBD2. Germline trimming cut 0 bases from V and 13 bases from J; bases unmatched to any gene: 22. The germline gives CDR1 SGDLS, CDR2 YYNGEE. The CDR3 has 20 residues. The CDR3 DNA reads TGTGCCAGCAGCGTAGGACTAGCGGGAGGAGCGGGTTACCTGGTAGAGACCCAGTTCTTC. As protein: CASSVGLAGGAGYLVETQFF.

The chain joins TRBV10-3 to TRBJ1-4; 8 nucleotides match TRBD1. The CDR3 contains 15 residues. The germline gives CDR1 ENHRY, CDR2 SYGVKD. With V trimmed by 3 bases and J by 8 bases, 8 bases remained unmatched. CDR3 bases: TGTGCCATCAGTGACCCAGGGGGCGTCGGAGAAAAACTGTTTTTT. The encoded protein is CAISDPGGVGEKLFF.

V is TRBV10-3 and J is TRBJ2-1; D not resolved. Between the trimmed V and J ends, which lost 3 bases and 0 bases, there was a span of 9 bases. This CDR3 comprises 15 residues. The germline CDR1 and CDR2 sequences are ENHRY and SYGVKD. The CDR3 loop reads CAISEPAISYNEQFF. DNA of the CDR3: TGTGCCATCAGTGAACCGGCTATCTCCTACAATGAGCAGTTCTTC.

The chain carries TRBV7-9 and TRBJ1-2; 10 positions agree with TRBD1. Germline loops: CDR1 SEHNR, CDR2 FQNEAQ (reference sequence). The CDR3 spans 16 residues. V dropped 4 bases and J dropped 8; count of bases not matched to a gene: 13. The CDR3 region is CASSYGTGVLHGGYTF. DNA of the CDR3: TGTGCCAGCAGCTACGGGACAGGGGTCCTCCACGGCGGCTACACCTTC.

This clonotype appeared many times. J is TRBJ2-7 and V is TRBV4-1; D is undetermined. Per germline, CDR1 MGHRA and CDR2 YSYEKL. The CDR3 has 13 residues. The ends were cut back, 0 bases at V and 4 bases at J, with 7 bases in the middle. The CDR3 DNA follows: TGCGCCAGCAGCCAAGATCGGCGATACGAGCAGTACTTC. Its translation: CASSQDRRYEQYF.

This clonotype appeared a single time. CDR3 sequence: CASSFAPGTEAFF. CDR3 sequence (DNA): TGTGCCAGCAGCTTCGCTCCAGGGACTGAAGCTTTCTTT. V gene TRBV7-9 combines with J gene TRBJ1-1; D perhaps matches TRBD1 (5 bases). Germline V gene sequence: CDR1 SEHNR, CDR2 FQNEAQ (reference sequence). V lost 3 bases, J lost 5 bases, and 10 bases lay in between. The CDR3 is made up of 13 amino acids.

The chain is built from TRBV28 and TRBJ2-3; 7 nucleotides align to TRBD1. CDR1 and CDR2 (germline): MDHEN, SYDVKM. J gave up 2 bases and V 5 bases, and 10 bases lay outside the gene matches. The CDR3 is 16 amino acids. The CDR3 DNA reads TGTGCCAGCAGTACCGCCCGGGACAGACTCACAGATACGCAGTATTTT. Translation: CASSTARDRLTDTQYF.

The chain combines TRBV7-2 with TRBJ2-3; TRBD2 agrees at 10 bases. Germline V gene sequence: CDR1 SGHTA, CDR2 FQGNSA. This CDR3 has 17 amino acids. V trimming: 5 bases; J trimming: 4 bases; junction bases outside the gene matches: 12. The CDR3 DNA follows: TGTGCCAGCAGCCGGAATCTAGCGGGAGCAGGGGCAGATACGCAGTATTTT. Translating gives CASSRNLAGAGADTQYF.

This rearrangement joins TRBV6-1 to TRBJ2-1, with TRBD1 matching over 12 bases. V trimming: 6 bases; J trimming: 0 bases; junction bases outside the gene matches: 6. Germline CDR1 and CDR2: MNHNS and SASEGT. The length of the CDR3 is 17 residues. DNA of the CDR3: TGTGCCAGCAGCCGGGACAGGGGGCTTAGCTCCTACAATGAGCAGTTCTTC. This encodes CASSRDRGLSSYNEQFF.

The chain recombines TRBV6-5 with TRBJ2-7, with 8 bases aligning to TRBD2. The better agreement between TRBJ2-5 and the DNA end casts doubt on the J call. The CDR3 extends over 13 amino acids. In germline, CDR1 is MNHEY, CDR2 SVGAGI. The CDR3: CASSSPGGETQYF. The CDR3 nucleotides are TGTGCCAGCAGTTCTCCGGGGGGGGAGACCCAGTACTTC.

This clonotype has just a few counts. The J gene is TRBJ2-7, the V gene TRBV5-1; TRBD1 matches 9 bases. The germline CDR1 and CDR2 sequences are SGHRS and YFSETQ. There are 12 residues in the CDR3. V trimming: 7 bases; J trimming: 4 bases; junction bases outside the gene matches: 3. The CDR3 DNA reads as TGCGCCAGCGGGACAGGGCAGTACGAGCAGTACTTC. Translation gives CASGTGQYEQYF.

The chain combines TRBV4-1 with TRBJ2-5, with TRBD2 matching 10 bases. The CDR3 is 13 amino acids. V lost 1 base to trimming and J lost 11 bases; unmatched junction nucleotides: 4. Germline CDR1 and CDR2: MGHRA and YSYEKL. CDR3 loop: CASSQVLAGEQYF. DNA of the CDR3: TGCGCCAGCAGCCAAGTTCTAGCGGGGGAGCAGTACTTC.

A few counts support this clonotype. The chain links TRBV12-3 or TRBV12-4 to TRBJ2-5, with a weak D call TRBD2 (6 bases). The V and J ends lost 3 bases and 2 bases respectively, with 19 bases between them. The CDR3 has 17 amino acids. The CDR3 region is CASSLEGSSFRQETQYF. CDR3 DNA: TGTGCCAGCAGTTTGGAGGGGTCTTCATTCCGACAAGAGACCCAGTACTTC.